This TCR beta chain was obtained from a study of identical twins. MiXCR was run by TCRdb on the 5' RACE reads, yielding one entry per CDR3 protein. In the table there are 400,000 to 550,000 distinct CDR3 sequences, 22% of which are singletons. The CDR3 contains 14 residues. Germline V CDR1 and CDR2: ENHRY, SYGVKD. V lost 6 bases, J lost 4 bases, and 4 bases stayed unmatched. These data also formed part of another study, on T cells expressing NK-cell markers. Per that paper: HCMV specificity of the expanded NKG2C+ T cell clones was not established.

The TCR comes from a woman aged 18-29 years in good health. Source material: CD4+ T cells sorted from blood. The V and J genes are TRBV10-3 and TRBJ2-7, with 12 nucleotides matching TRBD1. The CDR3 coding sequence is TGTGCCATCAGACCGGGACAGGGGGCATACGAGCAGTACTTC. Translated: CAIRPGQGAYEQYF.